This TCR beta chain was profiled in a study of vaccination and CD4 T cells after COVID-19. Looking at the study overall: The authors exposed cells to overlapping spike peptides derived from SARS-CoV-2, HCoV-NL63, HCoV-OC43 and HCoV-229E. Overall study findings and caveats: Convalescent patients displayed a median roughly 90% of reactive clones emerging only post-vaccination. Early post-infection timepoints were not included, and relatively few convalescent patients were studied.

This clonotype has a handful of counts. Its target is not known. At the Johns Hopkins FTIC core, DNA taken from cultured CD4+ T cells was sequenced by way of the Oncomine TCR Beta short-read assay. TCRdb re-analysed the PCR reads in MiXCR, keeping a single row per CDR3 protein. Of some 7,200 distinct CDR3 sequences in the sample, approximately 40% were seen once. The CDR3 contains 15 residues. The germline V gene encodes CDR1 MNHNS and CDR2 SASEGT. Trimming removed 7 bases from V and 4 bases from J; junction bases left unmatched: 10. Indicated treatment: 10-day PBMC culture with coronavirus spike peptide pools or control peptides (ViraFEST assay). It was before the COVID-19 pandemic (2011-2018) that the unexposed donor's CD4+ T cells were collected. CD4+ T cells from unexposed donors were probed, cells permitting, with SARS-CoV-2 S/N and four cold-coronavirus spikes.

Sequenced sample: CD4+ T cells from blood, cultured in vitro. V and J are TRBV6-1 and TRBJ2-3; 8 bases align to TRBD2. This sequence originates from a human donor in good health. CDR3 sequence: CASIQSGSAADTQYF. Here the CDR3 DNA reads TGTGCCAGCATACAGAGCGGGAGCGCCGCAGATACGCAGTATTTT.